This T cell receptor beta chain was found in a study of T cells in Graves' hyperthyroidism and ophthalmopathy. Study-wide points: In blood, most of the thyroid clonotypes expanded above 0.001 were also present. Ophthalmopathy stood apart from stable hyperthyroidism in a 13 V-J model.

In its sample, this clonotype was seen many times. Its target is not known. From RNA transcripts, TCR beta CDR3 regions were amplified. HTBI primers drove first-round RT-PCR of the TCR CDR3. In TCRdb, the multiplex PCR reads were re-called with MiXCR into one record per CDR3 protein. Here the sample spans approximately 400,000 distinct CDR3 sequences, more than 12% being singletons. Any patient presenting with uncontrolled infection, other autoimmune disease, pregnancy or lactation was left out. Every diagnosis used clinical symptoms, serum thyroxine and TRAb, thyroid ultrasound and orbital computed tomography. With 6 bases removed from V and 1 base from J, the gap between germline ends came to 9 bases. Germline CDR1 and CDR2: SNHLY and FYNNEI. The CDR3 loop spans 13 amino acids.

The receptor was isolated from a man aged 45-65 years with Graves' ophthalmopathy. V gene TRBV2 combines with J gene TRBJ1-1; D is perhaps TRBD1 (5 bases). The sample consisted of blood. CDR3 amino acids: CASRPQGNTEAFF. Here the CDR3 DNA reads TGTGCCAGCAGGCCGCAGGGGAACACTGAAGCTTTCTTT.